Each of the 7 T cell receptor beta chains below was sequenced from the same sample in a study of T cell repertoires in cytomegalovirus infection (dated by TCRdb to about 2019). The intended sense of this specimen's treatment or condition label: in vitro stimulation with specific CMV peptide epitopes to enrich CMV-specific T cells. These receptors are not linked to any known antigen. Data came from an Illumina HiSeq 1500. Using fastp at Q25 and MiXCR, TCRdb reprocessed the public reads and kept productive beta chains. Entries are consolidated by CDR3 protein sequence, retaining the most common genes and DNA. This sample lists hundreds of thousands of distinct CDR3 sequences; 31% were detected once. The ten largest clones add up to about an eighth of the sample. Source: cultured CD8+ T cells from PBMCs, taken from culture after CMV antigen stimulation. The receptors stem from a human donor in good health (CMV status not recorded). Some clones in this sample may be carry-over from other donors' samples.

This clonotype was seen more than once but under ten times. This chain joins TRBV20-1 and TRBJ2-7, with D possibly called TRBD1 or TRBD2 (6 bases each). Germline loops: CDR1 DFQATT, CDR2 SNEGSKA (reference sequence). This CDR3 has 13 amino acids. Trimming removed 2 bases at V and 7 bases at J, with 15 bases between. The CDR3 sequence: CSARRGPWEEQYF. The CDR3 bases are TGCAGTGCTAGACGGGGGCCCTGGGAGGAGCAGTACTTC.

This clonotype has only a few counts. The chain recombines TRBV4-3 with TRBJ1-1; weak D call: TRBD1 (6 bases). This CDR3 region has 15 residues. Trimming removed 0 bases at V and 4 bases at J, with 12 bases between. Germline V gene data show CDR1 as LGHNA and CDR2 as YSLEER. The CDR3 is CASSQDPGAGTEAFF. Here the CDR3 DNA reads TGCGCCAGCAGCCAAGATCCAGGGGCGGGCACTGAAGCTTTCTTT.

In this sample, this clonotype turned up a few times. The rearrangement joins TRBV27 to TRBJ1-4; D remains unclear. This CDR3 is 14 amino acids long. From germline, CDR1 is MNHEY and CDR2 SMNVEV (reference sequence). The ends were cut back, 0 bases at V and 8 bases at J, with 10 bases in the middle. CDR3 in amino acids: CASSLSVPGEKLFF. In DNA form, the CDR3 reads TGTGCCAGCAGTTTATCGGTACCAGGAGAAAAACTGTTTTTT. The whole variable domain, filled in from reference TRBV27 and TRBJ1-4, reads EAQVTQNPRYLITVTGKKLTVTCSQNMNHEYMSWYRQDPGLGLRQIYYSMNVEVTDKGDVPEGYKVSRKEKRNFPLILESPSPNQTSLYFCASSLSVPGEKLFFGSGTQLSVL.

The chain links TRBV2 to TRBJ1-2; D remains unclear. CDR3 length: 13 residues. Germline lookup yields CDR1 SNHLY and CDR2 FYNNEI. Here the CDR3 reads CVTTDGPRDGYTF. CDR3 bases: TGTGTCACCACAGACGGGCCTCGGGATGGCTACACCTTC.

The genes are TRBV5-1 and TRBJ2-7; 8 nucleotides match TRBD1. The CDR3 consists of 14 residues. V was pared by 4 bases and J by 5 bases, with 8 bases of the junction left unmatched. In germline, CDR1 is SGHRS, CDR2 YFSETQ. This chain's CDR3 is CASSKGTGTHEQYF. CDR3 DNA sequence: TGCGCCAGCAGCAAGGGGACAGGCACCCACGAGCAGTACTTC.

The chain joins TRBV12-3 or TRBV12-4 to TRBJ2-1; D is unresolved. V gave up 1 base and J gave up 9 bases, with 10 bases separating them. This CDR3 contains 13 residues. The CDR3 DNA reads as TGTGCCAGCAGTTTAGGGTACTTATCTGAGCAGTTCTTC. Residues: CASSLGYLSEQFF.

V usage is TRBV9 and J usage is TRBJ2-3; D is unclear. Per germline, CDR1 SGDLS and CDR2 YYNGEE. V dropped 3 bases and J dropped 0 bases, with 17 bases sitting between them. This CDR3 comprises 17 residues. The CDR3 spells CASSGNLRPTSTDTQYF. CDR3 in DNA: TGTGCCAGCAGCGGGAACCTACGACCGACAAGCACAGATACGCAGTATTTT.